Shown below are 31 T cell receptor beta chains from a single sample sequenced in a study of metastatic and nonmetastatic thyroid tumors. TCRdb re-called clones from the PCR reads using MiXCR. The sample includes roughly 28,000 clones, around 20% of them seen just once. Patients underwent thyroid surgery, and none had received any treatment before it. Sequencing input: blood. The receptors here all came from a female donor with papillary thyroid cancer or a benign thyroid nodule (not recorded which). Some clones in this sample may be carry-over from other donors' samples.

The sample holds many counts of this clone. The genes are TRBV9 and TRBJ2-1; 7 nucleotides align to TRBD2. Per germline, CDR1 SGDLS and CDR2 YYNGEE. The ends lost 0 bases at V and 6 bases at J; junction bases unmatched: 6. This CDR3 has 15 residues. The CDR3: CASSVGGSGLNEQFF. The CDR3, as DNA: TGTGCCAGCAGCGTAGGGGGTAGCGGGCTCAATGAGCAGTTCTTC.

This clone was seen at least ten times. The V gene is TRBV7-6, the J gene TRBJ2-5; TRBD2 might be the D (6 bases). Germline CDR1 and CDR2: SGHVS and FNYEAQ. With 3 bases removed from V and 2 bases from J, the gap between germline ends came to 7 bases. The CDR3 has 13 amino acids. CDR3 residues: CASSFGLQETQYF. CDR3 DNA sequence: TGTGCCAGCAGCTTTGGACTACAAGAGACCCAGTACTTC.

This clone was recorded at least ten times. The chain is built from TRBV5-1 and TRBJ1-2; tentatively, D is TRBD1 (6 bases). Germline V gene data show CDR1 as SGHRS and CDR2 as YFSETQ. The CDR3 runs 14 residues. V was clipped by 0 bases and J by 8 bases, with 14 bases between them. CDR3 region: CASSLDREALGYTF. The CDR3 bases are TGCGCCAGCAGCTTGGACAGGGAGGCCTTAGGCTACACCTTC. The full variable domain, rest sourced from reference TRBV5-1 and TRBJ1-2, is KAGVTQTPRYLIKTRGQQVTLSCSPISGHRSVSWYQQTPGQGLQFLFEYFSETQRNKGNFPGRFSGRQFSNSRSEMNVSTLELGDSALYLCASSLDREALGYTFGSGTRLTVV.

Only a few counts were recorded for this clone. The J gene is TRBJ1-2, the V gene TRBV12-3 or TRBV12-4; D may be TRBD1 (5 bases). The CDR3 is made up of 13 amino acids. Between the trimmed V and J ends, which lost 2 bases and 7 bases, there was a span of 11 bases. In DNA, the CDR3 is TGTGCCAGCAGTTTACAAGGGGTTGGTGGCTACACCTTC. It codes for CASSLQGVGGYTF.

This clone has ten or more counts. CDR3 region: CASSSTSLVETQYF. The CDR3 coding sequence is TGTGCCAGCAGCTCGACTAGTCTAGTGGAGACCCAGTACTTC. This chain joins TRBV7-2 and TRBJ2-5; maybe TRBD2 (6 bases). Trimming stripped 4 bases from V and 5 bases from J, with 14 bases between. Germline V lookup: CDR1 SGHTA, CDR2 FQGNSA. This CDR3 contains 14 residues.

This clone was found many times. The gene calls are TRBV20-1 and TRBJ1-1; D unclear. Per the germline V gene, CDR1 is DFQATT and CDR2 is SNEGSKA (reference sequence). Trimming shortened V by 6 bases and J by 4 bases, and 18 bases separated the two germline ends. The CDR3 has 14 amino acids. CDR3 sequence reads: CSARFSTVATEAFF. CDR3 sequence (DNA): TGCAGTGCCAGATTCTCTACAGTTGCCACTGAAGCTTTCTTT.

By share, this clone counts as medium-sized. This sequence joins TRBV12-3 or TRBV12-4 and TRBJ2-1; TRBD2 is a possible D gene (6 bases). This CDR3 is 15 amino acids long. V gave up 3 bases and J gave up 7 bases, with 16 bases separating them. The CDR3 DNA is TGTGCCAGCAGTTTGGTTAGCGGTGGGTTGAATGAGCAGTTCTTC. It yields the protein CASSLVSGGLNEQFF.

The chain employs TRBV7-3 and TRBJ1-2; D is unresolved. This CDR3 is built from 13 residues. V lost 2 bases to trimming and J lost 8 bases, with 12 bases between them. Germline V gene lookup returns CDR1 SGHTA and CDR2 FQGTGA. The CDR3 spells CASSLAGEGGYTF. The DNA for the CDR3 is TGTGCCAGCAGCTTAGCAGGAGAAGGGGGCTACACCTTC.

This clone has at least ten counts. CDR3 sequence (DNA): TGTGCCAGCAGCTTGGCCTCAGTTTCGGGCACCGGGGAGCTGTTTTTT. It translates to CASSLASVSGTGELFF. The V gene is TRBV5-4, the J gene TRBJ2-2, with D hard to call. Germline V gives CDR1 SGHNT, CDR2 YYREEE (reference sequence). The CDR3 runs to 16 residues. The V and J ends lost 0 bases and 4 bases respectively, with 13 bases between them.

This clone was recorded many times. The chain recombines TRBV19 with TRBJ2-2; D not resolved. The CDR3 covers 16 residues. With 2 bases removed from V and 4 bases from J, the gap between germline ends came to 14 bases. CDR1 and CDR2 from the germline V gene are LNHDA and SQIVND (reference sequence). CDR3 nucleotide sequence: TGTGCCAGTAGTATAAGTCCCACCCCGGGCACCGGGGAGCTGTTTTTT. It is translated as CASSISPTPGTGELFF.

In this sample, this clone turned up many times. A junction end diverges from the germline sequence, so it may reflect a read error. The V and J genes are TRBV7-6 and TRBJ1-2; D is perhaps TRBD1 (6 bases). CDR1 is SGHVS and CDR2 is FNYEAQ in the germline V gene. This CDR3 spans 20 amino acids. In DNA form, the CDR3 reads TGTGCCAGCAGCTTAGCTAATTCGACAGGCTCCTTGCCTCATATTTATGGCCACACCTTC. Its protein product is CASSLANSTGSLPHIYGHTF.

About this clone: Other DNA sequences of this sample code for an identical CDR3. The genes are TRBV5-1 and TRBJ1-5; D gene unclear. The CDR3 covers 14 residues. Trimming stripped 0 bases from V and 4 bases from J, with 8 bases between. Germline CDR1 SGHRS, CDR2 YFSETQ. The CDR3 spells CASSLVPTNQPQHF. In nucleotides, the CDR3 is TGCGCCAGCAGCTTGGTCCCTACAAATCAGCCCCAGCATTTT. The complete variable domain, with remaining parts taken from reference TRBV5-1 and TRBJ1-5, reads KAGVTQTPRYLIKTRGQQVTLSCSPISGHRSVSWYQQTPGQGLQFLFEYFSETQRNKGNFPGRFSGRQFSNSRSEMNVSTLELGDSALYLCASSLVPTNQPQHFGDGTRLSIL.

The V call is TRBV20-1, the J call TRBJ1-1; D is perhaps TRBD1 (5 bases). Looked up from germline, CDR1 is DFQATT and CDR2 is SNEGSKA (reference sequence). CDR3 length: 11 residues. V dropped 3 bases and J dropped 8 bases, with 10 bases sitting between them. CDR3 protein: CSASWGWEAFF. CDR3 nucleotides: TGCAGTGCTAGTTGGGGGTGGGAAGCTTTCTTT.

This clone occurred many times. V gene TRBV24-1 combines with J gene TRBJ2-7, with D perhaps TRBD1 (6 bases). The CDR3 loop spans 14 amino acids. CDR1 KGHDR and CDR2 SFDVKD come from the germline V gene. Trimming removed 3 bases at V and 6 bases at J, with 14 bases between. The CDR3 loop is CATSDPSGTSEQYF. CDR3 nucleotides: TGTGCCACCAGTGATCCCTCCGGGACATCCGAGCAGTACTTC.

This clone was observed a handful of times. The chain recombines TRBV19 with TRBJ2-3, with 7 bases aligning to TRBD2. The CDR3 contains 15 residues. The trim removed 5 bases at V and 3 bases at J, leaving 8 bases unmatched. CDR1 and CDR2 from the germline V gene are LNHDA and SQIVND (reference sequence). CDR3 DNA: TGTGCCAGTAGTCAGTGGACGCGGGGGACAGATACGCAGTATTTT. Protein product: CASSQWTRGTDTQYF.

By share, this clone counts as medium-sized (0.01 to 0.1%). The same CDR3 also results from other DNA sequences found in this sample. The chain links TRBV6-1 to TRBJ1-1; 11 bases line up with TRBD1. The CDR3 is 14 residues long. Germline V gene data show CDR1 as MNHNS and CDR2 as SASEGT. V shed 6 bases and J 5 bases; nucleotides not matched to a gene: 5. This CDR3 is CASSLGTGGTEAFF. In DNA, the CDR3 is TGTGCCAGCAGCCTCGGGACAGGGGGGACTGAAGCTTTCTTT.

V usage is TRBV7-3 and J usage is TRBJ2-2; 8 nucleotides agree with TRBD2. The germline gives CDR1 SGHTA, CDR2 FQGTGA. The CDR3 has 17 amino acids. Unmatched junction bases numbered 9, after V lost 1 base and J lost 5 bases. The CDR3 here is CASSLNLGAGGTGELFF. The CDR3 coding sequence is TGTGCCAGCAGCTTAAATTTGGGCGCGGGAGGTACCGGGGAGCTGTTTTTT.

This rearrangement joins TRBV6-1 to TRBJ2-5; 7 nucleotides line up with TRBD1. CDR3 size: 13 residues. Germline CDR1 reads MNHNS; CDR2 reads SASEGT. J lost 7 bases, V lost 11 bases, and 13 bases had no gene match. The CDR3 region has the DNA TGTGCCGGATCGGACAGTCCAGGGGGGACCCAGTACTTC. Encoded protein: CAGSDSPGGTQYF.

This clone was observed many times. The V call is TRBV10-3, the J call TRBJ2-2; D not resolved. Germline V gene sequence: CDR1 ENHRY, CDR2 SYGVKD. CDR3 length: 14 residues. Trimming removed 3 bases at V and 5 bases at J, with 10 bases between. CDR3 sequence (DNA): TGTGCCATCAGTGATGAGACTCCGACCGGGGAGCTGTTTTTT. Amino acid sequence: CAISDETPTGELFF.

The rearrangement joins TRBV27 to TRBJ1-1; 9 bases are shared with TRBD1. In germline, CDR1 is MNHEY, CDR2 SMNVEV (reference sequence). CDR3 length equals 15 residues. The J segment lost 0 bases and the V segment lost 2 bases, leaving 1 base of the junction unmatched. The CDR3 loop reads CASSLTGGMNTEAFF. As DNA, the CDR3 is TGTGCCAGCAGTTTAACAGGGGGCATGAACACTGAAGCTTTCTTT.

J is TRBJ2-1 and V is TRBV11-2; TRBD2 might be the D (5 bases). The V and J ends lost 4 bases and 6 bases respectively, with 10 bases between them. The CDR3 covers 13 residues. Germline assignment: CDR1 SGHAT and CDR2 FQNNGV. The chain's CDR3 is CASSSLTSNEQFF. The CDR3 DNA follows: TGTGCCAGCAGCTCCTTAACTAGCAATGAGCAGTTCTTC.

In this sample, this clone turned up many times. This rearrangement joins TRBV7-2 to TRBJ2-1; D ambiguous. The ends were cut back, 0 bases at V and 7 bases at J, with 13 bases in the middle. The CDR3 is 15 residues long. Germline CDR1 is SGHTA and CDR2 is FQGNSA. The CDR3 loop is CASSLAARSSNEQFF. The CDR3 DNA follows: TGTGCCAGCAGCTTAGCGGCCCGCAGTTCGAATGAGCAGTTCTTC. Using reference TRBV7-2 and TRBJ2-1 for the parts outside the CDR3, the full variable domain is GAGVSQSPSNKVTEKGKDVELRCDPISGHTALYWYRQSLGQGLEFLIYFQGNSAPDKSGLPSDRFSAERTGGSVSTLTIQRTQQEDSAVYLCASSLAARSSNEQFFGPGTRLTVL.

The chain combines TRBV30 with TRBJ1-4; D is unclear. Germline CDR1 and CDR2: GTSNPN and SVGIG (reference sequence). There are 14 residues in the CDR3. V was cut by 6 bases and J by 6 bases, with 17 bases left in between. For the CDR3, the DNA is TGTGCCTGCCAGCCCGAGGCATCGGATGAAAAACTGTTTTTT. Protein product: CACQPEASDEKLFF.

This clone has just a few counts. The chain recombines TRBV27 with TRBJ1-5; D is unclear. V was clipped by 1 base and J by 7 bases, with 11 bases between them. The CDR3 length is 14 residues. Germline lookup yields CDR1 MNHEY and CDR2 SMNVEV (reference sequence). CDR3 residues: CASSLWLGNQPQHF. The CDR3, as DNA: TGTGCCAGCAGTTTATGGCTAGGGAACCAGCCCCAGCATTTT.

This clone was recorded a few times. The chain couples TRBV24-1 to TRBJ1-2; 9 bases fit TRBD1. This CDR3 spans 14 amino acids. The junction had 10 bases not matched to a gene; V was cut back by 7 bases and J by 8 bases. CDR1 and CDR2 (germline): KGHDR, SFDVKD. This CDR3 reads CATRAPGDRAGYTF. The CDR3, as DNA: TGTGCCACCAGGGCTCCGGGGGACAGGGCAGGCTACACCTTC.

The genes are TRBV30 and TRBJ1-3; possible D gene TRBD1, 6 bases. This CDR3 is 18 amino acids long. V shed 2 bases and J shed 0 bases, with 20 bases lying between them. The germline V gene encodes CDR1 GTSNPN and CDR2 SVGIG (reference sequence). CDR3 DNA sequence: TGTGCCTGGAGTTCTATCCGCCGGACAGTCTTCTCTGGAAACACCATATATTTT. Protein sequence: CAWSSIRRTVFSGNTIYF.

V usage is TRBV6-1 and J usage is TRBJ2-2; D remains unclear. Per germline, CDR1 MNHNS and CDR2 SASEGT. The CDR3 has 13 amino acids. V was pared by 8 bases and J by 9 bases, with 16 bases between. For the CDR3, the DNA is TGTGCCAGCGGTATTCTGGGTACCCGGGAGCTGTTTTTT. Protein: CASGILGTRELFF.

This clone was observed a few times. The CDR3: CASSTSGRGGNEQFF. Here the CDR3 DNA reads TGTGCCAGCAGCACTAGCGGGAGAGGAGGCAATGAGCAGTTCTTC. This chain joins TRBV6-1 and TRBJ2-1, with TRBD2 matching 11 bases. This CDR3 contains 15 residues. With 6 bases clipped from V and 6 bases from J, the junction kept 7 bases outside the gene matches. CDR1 and CDR2 from the germline V gene are MNHNS and SASEGT.

At least ten counts were recorded for this clone. J is TRBJ1-5 and V is TRBV12-5; D not certain. Germline V gene data show CDR1 as LGHNT and CDR2 as FRNRAP. Trimming stripped 2 bases from V and 9 bases from J, with 5 bases between. This CDR3 contains 11 residues. CDR3 DNA: TGTGCTAGTGGTTTGACGGGGCCCCAGCATTTT. Its translation: CASGLTGPQHF.

At least ten counts were recorded for this clone. For the CDR3, the DNA is TGTGCCAGCAACATCCGCCCTTACACTGAAGCTTTCTTT. Translating gives CASNIRPYTEAFF. V is TRBV6-1 and J is TRBJ1-1, with D unclear. V was pared by 7 bases and J by 3 bases, with 12 bases between. Germline CDR1 MNHNS, CDR2 SASEGT. The CDR3 totals 13 residues.

This clone was seen more than once but under ten times. This CDR3 reads CASSVIRTGGNYGYTF. The DNA of the CDR3 is TGTGCCAGCAGTGTGATCAGGACAGGGGGGAACTATGGCTACACCTTC. The rearrangement uses TRBV27 and TRBJ1-2; 10 bases align to TRBD1. Trimming took 5 bases from V and 2 from J; bases not matched to a gene: 8. The CDR3 has 16 residues. CDR1 is MNHEY, CDR2 SMNVEV, per germline (reference sequence).